Shown below are 24 T cell receptor beta chains from a single sample sequenced in a study of blood T cell repertoires in COVID-19. Assay: immunoSEQ multiplex PCR; the TCRdb copy retains only in-frame clones and omits some. This sample has some 70,000 clones, with approximately 80% found just once. The source material was peripheral blood. These receptors came from a man older than 75 with acute or convalescent COVID-19.

In this sample, this clone turned up many times. The gene calls are TRBV24-1 and TRBJ2-3; D not certain. The germline V gene has CDR1 KGHDR and CDR2 SFDVKD. Trimming cost V 1 base and J 1 base, with 8 bases left between them. The CDR3 consists of 15 residues. CDR3 loop: CATSDFGLRTDTQYF. As DNA, the CDR3 is TGTGCCACCAGTGATTTTGGCTTACGCACAGATACGCAGTATTTT.

The chain links TRBV13 to TRBJ1-2, with D unresolved. Germline CDR1 and CDR2: PRHDT and FYEKMQ (reference sequence). The CDR3 is 16 residues long. V was clipped by 1 base and J by 0 bases, with 12 bases between them. CDR3 nucleotide sequence: TGTGCCAGCAGCTTAGAGGCAGGAGGGCCTAACTATGGCTACACCTTC. Encoded protein: CASSLEAGGPNYGYTF.

The rearrangement joins TRBV15 to TRBJ2-2, with D uncertain. Germline V gives CDR1 LNHNV, CDR2 YYDKDF (reference sequence). The V end was cut by 0 bases, the J end by 1 base, with 9 bases between. This CDR3 has 16 amino acids. The CDR3 loop reads CATSRDRAGNTGELFF. The CDR3 DNA sequence: TGTGCCACCAGCAGAGATCGAGCAGGGAACACCGGGGAGCTGTTTTTT.

This chain connects TRBV28 to TRBJ1-1; 11 bases match TRBD1. CDR1 MDHEN and CDR2 SYDVKM come from the germline V gene. Trimming took 5 bases from V and 0 from J; bases not matched to a gene: 5. The CDR3 extends over 16 amino acids. The CDR3: CASSSGQGAMNTEAFF. CDR3 DNA sequence: TGTGCCAGCAGTAGTGGACAGGGGGCGATGAACACTGAAGCTTTCTTT.

The rearrangement joins TRBV4-1 to TRBJ1-1; D is perhaps TRBD1 (6 bases). CDR1 and CDR2 (germline): MGHRA, YSYEKL. The V and J ends lost 1 base and 1 base respectively, with 13 bases between them. The CDR3 covers 16 residues. CDR3 nucleotide sequence: TGCGCCAGCAGCCAAGCTAAAGCAGGGGCGAACACTGAAGCTTTCTTT. Protein sequence: CASSQAKAGANTEAFF.

This clone was counted only a few times. The chain uses TRBV5-1 and TRBJ2-2, with D possibly being TRBD2 (6 bases). V was cut by 4 bases and J by 0 bases, with 10 bases left in between. CDR1 and CDR2 (germline): SGHRS, YFSETQ. The CDR3 totals 15 residues. The DNA of the CDR3 is TGCGCCAGCAGCCGGGGGACTGCGAACACCGGGGAGCTGTTTTTT. It codes for CASSRGTANTGELFF.

The chain has TRBV5-1 and TRBJ1-6; no reliable D call. Germline V gene lookup returns CDR1 SGHRS and CDR2 YFSETQ. Trimming stripped 4 bases from V and 8 bases from J, with 10 bases between. The CDR3 length is 13 residues. CDR3 sequence: CASSGLLDSPLHF. The CDR3 DNA is TGCGCCAGCAGCGGACTATTGGATTCACCCCTCCACTTT. Drawing the rest from reference TRBV5-1 and TRBJ1-6, the complete variable domain is KAGVTQTPRYLIKTRGQQVTLSCSPISGHRSVSWYQQTPGQGLQFLFEYFSETQRNKGNFPGRFSGRQFSNSRSEMNVSTLELGDSALYLCASSGLLDSPLHFGNGTRLTVT.

The V and J genes are TRBV7-9 and TRBJ2-1, with D unresolved. V shed 0 bases and J shed 8 bases, with 5 bases lying between them. Germline CDR1 and CDR2: SEHNR and FQNEAQ (reference sequence). The CDR3 spans 12 residues. CDR3 residues: CASSLALDEQFF. In DNA form, the CDR3 reads TGTGCCAGCAGCTTAGCACTGGATGAGCAGTTCTTC. Full variable domain (missing parts from reference TRBV7-9 and TRBJ2-1): DTGVSQNPRHKITKRGQNVTFRCDPISEHNRLYWYRQTLGQGPEFLTYFQNEAQLEKSRLLSDRFSAERPKGSFSTLEIQRTEQGDSAMYLCASSLALDEQFFGPGTRLTVL.

The rearrangement joins TRBV28 to TRBJ1-5; D ambiguous. Germline CDR1 and CDR2: MDHEN and SYDVKM. The CDR3 is 15 amino acids. V lost 3 bases to trimming and J lost 0 bases, with 9 bases between them. The CDR3 is CASSFGGYSNQPQHF. DNA of the CDR3: TGTGCCAGCAGTTTCGGCGGCTATAGCAATCAGCCCCAGCATTTT.

DNA for the CDR3: TGTGCCAGCAGTTCCGGACGGGGACAGGGACAGATGGGCTACACCTTC. Its translation is CASSSGRGQGQMGYTF. This rearrangement joins TRBV7-2 to TRBJ1-2; 9 bases are a match to TRBD1. Germline loops: CDR1 SGHTA, CDR2 FQGNSA. J was trimmed by 8 bases and V by 6 bases; bases with no gene match: 16. The CDR3 length is 16 residues.

The chain employs TRBV28 and TRBJ2-2; D is perhaps TRBD2 (5 bases). CDR1 and CDR2 (germline): MDHEN, SYDVKM. The germline V and J ends were trimmed by 5 bases and 0 bases, with 16 bases remaining between them. CDR3 length: 17 amino acids. CDR3 sequence reads: CASSVRGLRTNTGELFF. For the CDR3, the DNA is TGTGCCAGCAGTGTCCGCGGGCTGAGAACGAACACCGGGGAGCTGTTTTTT.

The rearrangement links TRBV4-3 to TRBJ2-2; 7 bases are a match to TRBD2. The CDR3 runs to 14 residues. Trimming cost V 5 bases and J 5 bases; bases outside gene matches: 5. From germline, CDR1 is LGHNA and CDR2 YSLEER. DNA of the CDR3: TGCGCCAGCAGCGGCCTAGCGGAAACCGGGGAGCTGTTTTTT. It is translated as CASSGLAETGELFF.

The chain joins TRBV28 to TRBJ2-7, with D possibly matching TRBD1 (7 bases). The V end was cut by 6 bases, the J end by 7 bases, with 16 bases between. The V gene's germline CDR1 is MDHEN and CDR2 SYDVKM. This CDR3 comprises 13 residues. The CDR3 bases are TGTGCCAGCAGGTCAGGGGGGAATTGGGAGCAGTACTTC. It specifies CASRSGGNWEQYF. Variable domain in full (rest from reference TRBV28 and TRBJ2-7): DVKVTQSSRYLVKRTGEKVFLECVQDMDHENMFWYRQDPGLGLRLIYFSYDVKMKEKGDIPEGYSVSREKKERFSLILESASTNQTSMYLCASRSGGNWEQYFGPGTRLTVT.

J is TRBJ1-1 and V is TRBV28, with TRBD1 identical over 8 bases. Trimming removed 6 bases from V and 9 bases from J; junction bases left unmatched: 15. Per germline, CDR1 MDHEN and CDR2 SYDVKM. This CDR3 contains 15 residues. CDR3 sequence: CASRLAKGTGTKAFF. The DNA of the CDR3 is TGTGCCAGCAGGCTCGCAAAAGGGACAGGAACGAAAGCTTTCTTT.

With respect to this clone: One end of the junction is discordant with germline, which a read error may explain. Other DNA sequences from this sample encode an identical CDR3 as well. The chain is built from TRBV5-1 and TRBJ1-1; D might be TRBD1 (5 bases). The CDR3 has 11 amino acids. The germline V gene encodes CDR1 SGHRS and CDR2 YFSETQ. CDR3 residues: CASSSDTEAFF. DNA of the CDR3: TGCGCCAGCAGTTCGGACACTGAAGCTTTTTTT.

The chain combines TRBV3-1 (or the pseudogene TRBV3-2) with TRBJ1-3, with TRBD1 as a possible D gene (5 bases). The CDR3 spans 18 residues. The germline V gene has CDR1 LGHDT and CDR2 YNNKEL (reference sequence). V lost 3 bases and J 0 bases, leaving 18 bases between the germline ends. The CDR3, as DNA: TGTGCCAGCAGCCACCAACCGTTACAGGTCCTCTCTGGAAACACCATATATTTT. Amino acid sequence: CASSHQPLQVLSGNTIYF.

The chain links TRBV6-2 or TRBV6-3 to TRBJ2-3; a weak D match, TRBD1 (5 bases). This CDR3 contains 16 residues. Germline V lookup: CDR1 MNHEY, CDR2 SVGEGT. The V and J ends lost 5 bases and 1 base respectively, with 16 bases between them. The CDR3 nucleotides read TGTGCCAGCAGTACCCTGGGGCGACTGGGCACAGATACGCAGTATTTT. Protein sequence: CASSTLGRLGTDTQYF.

This chain connects TRBV7-2 to TRBJ1-1, with 7 bases fitting TRBD1. V shed 5 bases and J 3 bases; nucleotides not matched to a gene: 6. The CDR3 is made up of 14 amino acids. The V gene's germline CDR1 is SGHTA and CDR2 FQGNSA. CDR3 loop: CASSLRDRDTEAFF. The CDR3 bases are TGTGCCAGCAGCCTCCGGGACAGAGACACTGAAGCTTTCTTT.

This chain joins TRBV5-6 and TRBJ2-5; D is perhaps TRBD1 (7 bases). CDR1 and CDR2 (germline): SGHDT, YYEEEE. CDR3 length: 16 residues. The V end lost 3 bases, the J end lost 2 bases, and 17 bases lay between the germline ends. The CDR3 region is CASSWEETTGQETQYF. Here the CDR3 DNA reads TGTGCCAGCAGCTGGGAGGAGACGACAGGGCAAGAGACCCAGTACTTC.

The chain is built from TRBV6-2 or TRBV6-3 and TRBJ1-4, with D unclear. Germline-derived CDR1 and CDR2 are MNHEY and SVGEGT. The CDR3 is made up of 14 amino acids. V was shortened by 6 bases and J by 5 bases, with 13 bases between the two germline ends. The DNA for the CDR3 is TGTGCCAGCAGCCCAACGGAAGCGAATGAAAAACTGTTTTTT. Its protein product is CASSPTEANEKLFF.

The chain combines TRBV28 with TRBJ1-3, with D maybe TRBD1 (6 bases). The ends were cut back, 2 bases at V and 3 bases at J, with 11 bases in the middle. CDR3 length: 15 amino acids. Germline V gene lookup returns CDR1 MDHEN and CDR2 SYDVKM. The CDR3 is CASSLGGGGGNTIYF. The CDR3 coding sequence is TGTGCCAGCAGTTTAGGGGGGGGCGGTGGAAACACCATATATTTT.

As regards this clone: The DNA is omitted, as the CDR3 cannot be located on it reliably, and the CDR3 follows TCRdb's listing. The chain employs TRBV6-5 and TRBJ1-6. The CDR3 is made up of 13 amino acids, end residues included. Germline lookup yields CDR1 MNHEY and CDR2 SVGAGI. The CDR3: CASSSSGRSPLHF.

This chain links TRBV7-8 with TRBJ1-5; no reliable D call. The CDR3 has 14 amino acids. CDR1 SGHVS and CDR2 FQNEAQ come from the germline V gene. Trimming took off 2 bases at V and 1 base at J, with 6 bases between the two ends. CDR3 DNA sequence: TGTGCCAGCAGCTTACAACAAAGCAATCAGCCCCAGCATTTT. This gives the protein CASSLQQSNQPQHF.

V is TRBV3-1 (or the pseudogene TRBV3-2) and J is TRBJ2-3; the match to TRBD2 covers 14 bases. Trimming took 2 bases from V and 2 from J; bases not matched to a gene: 6. Looked up from germline, CDR1 is LGHDT and CDR2 is YNNKEL (reference sequence). The CDR3 sequence is 18 residues long. The chain's CDR3 is CASSQTTSGGAFTDTQYF. DNA for the CDR3: TGTGCCAGCAGCCAAACGACTAGCGGGGGGGCCTTCACAGATACGCAGTATTTT.